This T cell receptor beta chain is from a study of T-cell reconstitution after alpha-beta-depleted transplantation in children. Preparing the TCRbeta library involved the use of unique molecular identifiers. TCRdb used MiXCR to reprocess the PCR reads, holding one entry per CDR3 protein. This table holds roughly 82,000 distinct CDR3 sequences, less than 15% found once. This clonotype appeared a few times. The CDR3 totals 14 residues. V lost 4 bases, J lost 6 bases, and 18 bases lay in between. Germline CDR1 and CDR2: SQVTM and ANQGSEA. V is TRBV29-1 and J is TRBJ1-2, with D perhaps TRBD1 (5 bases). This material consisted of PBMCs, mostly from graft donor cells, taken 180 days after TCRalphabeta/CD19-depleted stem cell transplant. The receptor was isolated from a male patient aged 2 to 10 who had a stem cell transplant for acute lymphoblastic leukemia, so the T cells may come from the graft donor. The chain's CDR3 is CSVGPDKIYNGYTF. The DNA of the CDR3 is TGCAGCGTTGGTCCGGACAAAATTTACAATGGCTACACCTTC. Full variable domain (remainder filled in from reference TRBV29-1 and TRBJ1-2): SAVISQKPSRDICQRGTSLTIQCQVDSQVTMMFWYRQQPGQSLTLIATANQGSEATYESGFVIDKFPISRPNLTFSTLTVSNMSPEDSSIYLCSVGPDKIYNGYTFGSGTRLTVV.